This record covers a single T cell receptor beta chain. The specificity of this receptor is unknown. Per-nucleotide qualities are absent, and no much larger clonotype sits a single base away. V loses 2 bases at its end and J loses 10 bases; junction bases beyond the gene matches: 6. CDR1 MNHEY and CDR2 SVGAGI are derived from the germline V gene. Measured from the cysteine to the phenylalanine, the CDR3 is 14 residues long. CDR3 DNA only is kept here, 42 bases in frame from base 1. This record belongs to a study of beta chain features in type 1 diabetes (dated by TCRdb to 2016 to 2018). In terms of the full investigation: Mean age, gender distribution, total cell number and subset yield were not different between patients and healthy donors. Across all samples, about 110 million sorted cells were examined, and cell number per subset correlated strongly with RNA yield. In the study, recently diagnosed type 1 diabetes patients and matched healthy donors were compared on the TCRB repertoires of their sorted circulating CD4+ T cell subsets. Regulatory and stem cell-like memory subsets were obtained from only 8 patients and about 8 healthy donors, while naive and central memory subsets were obtained from all 30 or so donors.

Broad study findings and their caveats: PCR may preferentially amplify shorter templates, but because patient and control samples were amplified and corrected together, any resulting skew would affect both groups equally. At VDJ recombination sites, type 1 diabetes patients had fewer insertions and more deleted nucleotides, which implies abnormalities in thymic rearrangement. Type 1 diabetes patients showed a moderate but significant shortening of TCRB CDR3 length in all four CD4+ subsets. Because small numbers of individuals were included in the HLA sub-analyses, any influence of HLA type on TCRB rearrangement was left unresolved. Because cDNA was sequenced instead of genomic DNA, highly expressing activated cells could be over-represented, though the groups showed no difference in activation or CD3 levels. Naive, central memory and regulatory TCRB repertoires appeared to be more similar among patients than among healthy donors.

The High Capacity cDNA Reverse Transcription Kit was used to reverse transcribe all of the isolated RNA, meaning that expressed TCRB transcripts were what got sequenced. Naive, central memory and regulatory T cell samples underwent deep immunoSEQ sequencing, averaging about 3.57 million total reads per sample. Sorted cells were lysed in RLT buffer and RNA was extracted with DNase-treated RNeasy Micro or Mini kits, depending on cell number. To prevent cross-contamination, every cell subset was processed on its own, while patient and healthy donor samples were processed together. The immunoSEQ multiplex PCR was used to amplify TCRB sequences from cDNA, yielding 87-bp fragments that span the CDR3 region. The amplicons were sequenced using the Illumina HiSeq platform. Processing in the source paper ran as follows. Synthetic template baselines were used to correct PCR bias computationally, reads within Hamming distance 2 were collapsed together, and singletons that could not be merged were discarded. Reads were aligned against IMGT to assign V, D and J genes, CDR3 length and insertions or deletions at six rearrangement sites. Within each subset, clonotype counts were normalized to the number of sorted cells before true diversity and Gini coefficients were calculated with the tcR R package. The overlap coefficient, calculated on TCRB nucleotide sequences, was used to quantify repertoire sharing. As a proxy for the pre-selection repertoire, out-of-frame TCRB sequences from naive cells were analyzed. The clones in this table, taken by TCRdb from immuneACCESS, are in-frame only. Not every clone is retained; where verified, under half of the shortfall comes from an unresolved V gene, and the cause of the rest is unknown. Clonal size and the V and J genes are those of that table, whereas D and trimming came from the DNA. This sample holds 250,000 or so clones; approximately 13% were observed only once. Just under 0.02% of the sample lies in the top ten.

Each donor gave one peripheral blood draw, averaging approximately 120 mL, which was collected into heparinised tubes. A BD FACSAria II and a panel including CD45RO, CCR7, CD25, CD127, CD95 and CD27 were used to sort naive, central memory, regulatory and stem cell-like memory CD4+ T cells. Every sorted population had a purity above 95%. Right away, PBMCs were isolated by Lymphoprep density gradient centrifugation and were stained directly, with no culture step. So that batch effects would be minimized, each experiment stained and sorted samples in pairs, pairing one healthy donor with one patient. This TCR came from a man in his thirties or forties with type 1 diabetes. The V gene is TRBV6-5 and the J gene is TRBJ2-3, with TRBD1 identical over 10 junction bases. The sequenced sample was naive CD4+ T cells from blood. Per the publication, the cell subset or site label means: true naive CD4+ T cells. The bases read TGTGCCAGCAGTTACGATCCGGGACAGGGGCCGCAGTATTTT. Protein translation: CASSYDPGQGPQYF.